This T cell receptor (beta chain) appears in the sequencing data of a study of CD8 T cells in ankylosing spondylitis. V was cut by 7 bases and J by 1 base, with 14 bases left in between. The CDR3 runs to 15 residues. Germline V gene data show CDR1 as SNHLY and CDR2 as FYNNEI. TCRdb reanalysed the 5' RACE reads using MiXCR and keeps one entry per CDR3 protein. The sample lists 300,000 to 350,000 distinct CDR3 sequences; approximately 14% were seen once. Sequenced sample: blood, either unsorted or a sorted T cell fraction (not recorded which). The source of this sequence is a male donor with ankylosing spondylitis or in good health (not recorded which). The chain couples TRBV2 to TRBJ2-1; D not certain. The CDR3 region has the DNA TGTGCCAGCACCGAAAGAAGAGGTTCCTACAATGAGCAGTTCTTC. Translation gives CASTERRGSYNEQFF.